This TCR beta chain was obtained from a study of identical twins. Germline trimming cut 3 bases from V and 9 bases from J; bases unmatched to any gene: 8. Looked up from germline, CDR1 is DFQATT and CDR2 is SNEGSKA (reference sequence). This CDR3 has 15 residues. TCRdb processed the 5' RACE reads anew with MiXCR; each CDR3 protein has one entry. The table lists about 210,000 distinct CDR3 sequences, over 8% of them singletons, with about 5.2% in the top ten. This clonotype has more than one count but fewer than ten. This TCR derives from a woman between 18 and 29 years old in good health. Sequenced material: memory (CD45RO+) T cells sorted from blood. This chain connects TRBV20-1 to TRBJ1-6; 10 positions match TRBD1. CDR3 amino acids: CSARGAGTGVSPLHF. CDR3 nucleotide sequence: TGCAGTGCTAGGGGGGCTGGGACAGGGGTTTCACCCCTCCACTTT.